This T cell receptor (beta chain) was obtained from a study of radiotherapy plus CTLA-4 blockade in lung cancer. Turning to the study itself: There were objective responses in approximately 20% of patients, and approximately 30% had disease control.

Only in-frame clones appear in the TCRdb table, and some are missing; sequencing was by immunoSEQ multiplex PCR. The sample has approximately 80,000 clones; 70% to 85% are singletons. Overall study results and limits: The authors reported that early blood T cell clone dynamics, with interferon-beta, best predicted response. Expansion of tumor-derived TCR clones was observed in blood after radiotherapy plus ipilimumab.

This CDR3 has 13 residues. Per germline, CDR1 SGHRS and CDR2 YFSETQ. Trimming at V came to 3 bases and at J to 7 bases, leaving 4 bases not matched to a gene. Worth noting for this clone: Its matching antigen is unknown.

It was focal radiation plus CTLA-4 blockade with ipilimumab that patients with chemo-refractory metastatic non-small-cell lung cancer received. The clonotype was recovered from a human donor with non-small cell lung cancer whose response to radiotherapy plus ipilimumab could not be evaluated. Sequencing was performed on peripheral blood, taken from a patient treated with radiotherapy plus ipilimumab. The chain joins TRBV5-1 to TRBJ1-1; 9 positions agree with TRBD1. This chain's CDR3 is CASSYGTGFEAFF. The CDR3 region has the DNA TGCGCCAGCAGCTACGGGACAGGGTTTGAAGCTTTCTTT. Full variable domain (remainder filled in from reference TRBV5-1 and TRBJ1-1): KAGVTQTPRYLIKTRGQQVTLSCSPISGHRSVSWYQQTPGQGLQFLFEYFSETQRNKGNFPGRFSGRQFSNSRSEMNVSTLELGDSALYLCASSYGTGFEAFFGQGTRLTVV.